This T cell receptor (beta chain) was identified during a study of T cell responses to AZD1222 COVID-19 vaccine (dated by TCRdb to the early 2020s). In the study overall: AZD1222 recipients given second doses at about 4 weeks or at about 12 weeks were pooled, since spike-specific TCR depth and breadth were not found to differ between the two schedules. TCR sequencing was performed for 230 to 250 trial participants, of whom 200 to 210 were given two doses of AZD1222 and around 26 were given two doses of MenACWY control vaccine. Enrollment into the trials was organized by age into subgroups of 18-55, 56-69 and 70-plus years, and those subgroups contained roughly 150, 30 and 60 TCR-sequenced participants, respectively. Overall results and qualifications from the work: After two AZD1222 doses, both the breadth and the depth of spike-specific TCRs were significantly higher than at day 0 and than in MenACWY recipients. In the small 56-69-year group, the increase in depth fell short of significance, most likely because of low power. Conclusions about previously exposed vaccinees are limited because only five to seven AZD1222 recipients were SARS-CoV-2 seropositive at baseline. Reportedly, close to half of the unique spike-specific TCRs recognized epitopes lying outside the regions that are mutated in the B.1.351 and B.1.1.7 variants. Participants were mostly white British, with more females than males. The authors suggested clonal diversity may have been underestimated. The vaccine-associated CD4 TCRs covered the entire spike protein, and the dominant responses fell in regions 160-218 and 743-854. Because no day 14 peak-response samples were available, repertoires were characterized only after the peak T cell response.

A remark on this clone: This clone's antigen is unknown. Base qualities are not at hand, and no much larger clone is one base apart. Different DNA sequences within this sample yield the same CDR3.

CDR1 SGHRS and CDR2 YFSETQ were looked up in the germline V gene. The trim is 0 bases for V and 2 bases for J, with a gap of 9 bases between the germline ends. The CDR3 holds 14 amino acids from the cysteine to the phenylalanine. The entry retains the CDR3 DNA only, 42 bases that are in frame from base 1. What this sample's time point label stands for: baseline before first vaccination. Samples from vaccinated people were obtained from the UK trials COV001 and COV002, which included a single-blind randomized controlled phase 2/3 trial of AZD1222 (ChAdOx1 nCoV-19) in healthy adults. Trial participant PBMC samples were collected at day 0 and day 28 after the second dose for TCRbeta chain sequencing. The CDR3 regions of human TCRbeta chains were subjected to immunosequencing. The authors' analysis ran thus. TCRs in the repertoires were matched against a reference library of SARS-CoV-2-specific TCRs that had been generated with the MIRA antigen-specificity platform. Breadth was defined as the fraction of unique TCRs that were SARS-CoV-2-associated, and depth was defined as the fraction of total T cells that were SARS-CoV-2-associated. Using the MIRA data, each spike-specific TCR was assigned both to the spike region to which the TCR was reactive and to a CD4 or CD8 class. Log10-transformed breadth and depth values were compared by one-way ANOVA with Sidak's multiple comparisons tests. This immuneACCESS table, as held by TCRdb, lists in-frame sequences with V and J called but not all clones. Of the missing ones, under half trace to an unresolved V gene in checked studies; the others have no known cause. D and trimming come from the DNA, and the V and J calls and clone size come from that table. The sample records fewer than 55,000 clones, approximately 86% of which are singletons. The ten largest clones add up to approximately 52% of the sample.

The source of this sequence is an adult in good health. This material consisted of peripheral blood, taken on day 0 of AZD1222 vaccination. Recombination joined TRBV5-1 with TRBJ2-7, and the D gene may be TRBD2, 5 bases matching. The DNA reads TGCGCCAGCAGCTTGGCGGGGTCGACCTACGAGCAGTACTTC. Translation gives CASSLAGSTYEQYF.